These 9 T cell receptor beta chains were all obtained from the same sample, sequenced in a study of metastatic and nonmetastatic thyroid tumors (dated by TCRdb to 2020 to 2021). Receptor amplification or capture employed PCR. The data were produced on an Illumina HiSeq 4000. TCRdb reprocessing: public reads trimmed at Q25 with fastp, clones called with MiXCR, in-frame beta chains kept. The table for this sample lists around 4,600 clones; around a fifth of them were counted only once. Approximately 23% of the sample belongs to the ten largest clones. No patient had received any treatment before thyroid surgery. The sequenced sample was adjacent normal tissue. The receptors come from a male donor with papillary thyroid cancer or a benign thyroid nodule (not recorded which). Some clones in this sample may be carry-over from other donors' samples.

This clone was counted ten times or more. The chain is built from TRBV29-1 and TRBJ2-7; maybe TRBD1 (7 bases). V was trimmed by 6 bases and J by 0 bases, leaving 18 bases between them. Germline V gives CDR1 SQVTM, CDR2 ANQGSEA. This CDR3 region has 15 residues. This chain's CDR3 is CSVSKGTAGSYEQYF. The CDR3 bases are TGCAGCGTCTCGAAAGGGACAGCGGGCTCCTACGAGCAGTACTTC.

V usage is TRBV3-1 and J usage is TRBJ2-2; the D is unclear. This CDR3 has 12 residues. Germline V gene lookup returns CDR1 LGHDT and CDR2 YNNKEL (reference sequence). The V end lost 1 base, the J end lost 6 bases, and 3 bases lay between the germline ends. CDR3: CASSQVPGELFF. CDR3 coding DNA: TGTGCCAGCAGCCAAGTGCCCGGGGAGCTGTTTTTT. Together with reference TRBV3-1 and TRBJ2-2, the CDR3 gives the full variable domain: DTAVSQTPKYLVTQMGNDKSIKCEQNLGHDTMYWYKQDSKKFLKIMFSYNNKELIINETVPNRFSPKSPDKAHLNLHINSLELGDSAVYFCASSQVPGELFFGEGSRLTVL.

This clone is labeled large. The J gene is TRBJ1-1, the V gene TRBV9; 9 bases are shared with TRBD1. The CDR3 loop spans 12 amino acids. The junction had 2 bases not matched to a gene; V was cut back by 10 bases and J by 1 base. Germline CDR1 reads SGDLS; CDR2 reads YYNGEE. The CDR3 loop reads CASQGANTEAFF. The DNA for the CDR3 is TGTGCCTCACAGGGGGCGAACACTGAAGCTTTCTTT.

The chain recombines TRBV10-1 with TRBJ1-5; 11 nucleotides agree with TRBD1. The length of the CDR3 is 16 residues. Unmatched junction bases numbered 4, after V lost 0 bases and J lost 6 bases. The germline CDR1 and CDR2 sequences are WNHNN and SYGVQD (reference sequence). The CDR3 region has the DNA TGCGCCAGCAGTGAGTCGGGACAGGGGGGAGGTCAGCCCCAGCATTTT. It encodes CASSESGQGGGQPQHF.

In its sample, this clone was seen many times. The CDR3: CSARTSGDIQETQYF. The CDR3 nucleotides read TGCAGTGCTAGAACTAGCGGGGATATCCAAGAGACCCAGTACTTC. The J gene is TRBJ2-5, the V gene TRBV20-1; 10 bases are shared with TRBD2. Germline lookup yields CDR1 DFQATT and CDR2 SNEGSKA (reference sequence). The CDR3 totals 15 residues. Trimming took 2 bases from V and 1 from J; bases not matched to a gene: 4.

This clone was observed at least ten times. The chain carries TRBV7-2 and TRBJ2-5; 9 bases line up with TRBD2. The CDR3 contains 16 residues. V was clipped by 1 base and J by 9 bases; unmatched bases: 12. Germline V gives CDR1 SGHTA, CDR2 FQGNSA. The DNA of the CDR3 is TGTGCCAGCAGCTTAGAAGGGTCTAGCGGGGTTCGGGCCCAGTACTTC. It encodes CASSLEGSSGVRAQYF.

CDR3 residues: CASSVPGSGANVLTF. The CDR3 nucleotides are TGTGCCAGCAGCGTCCCCGGGTCTGGGGCCAACGTCCTGACTTTC. The V call is TRBV9, the J call TRBJ2-6; no firm D call. CDR1 and CDR2 (germline): SGDLS, YYNGEE. Trimming stripped 2 bases from V and 1 base from J, with 7 bases between. CDR3 length: 15 amino acids.

This clone was observed a few times. The rearrangement uses TRBV6-4 and TRBJ1-1; D is unclear. Germline V gives CDR1 MRHNA, CDR2 SNTAGT. The CDR3 consists of 13 residues. Trimming shortened V by 4 bases and J by 4 bases, and 10 bases separated the two germline ends. This CDR3 reads CASSVSRGTEAFF. The CDR3 DNA reads TGTGCCAGCAGTGTCAGTAGAGGCACTGAAGCTTTCTTT.

The table lists this clone with a few counts. J is TRBJ2-3 and V is TRBV27; D possibly matches TRBD1 or TRBD2 (5 bases each). The CDR3 runs 15 residues. Germline V gene sequence: CDR1 MNHEY, CDR2 SMNVEV (reference sequence). V gave up 4 bases and J gave up 2 bases, with 13 bases separating them. Here the CDR3 reads CASSSRDRSTDTQYF. The CDR3 DNA reads as TGTGCCAGCAGTTCCAGGGACCGATCCACAGATACGCAGTATTTT.